The 30 T cell receptor beta chains below all came from one sample that was sequenced in a study of STAT5B mutations in CD4+ large granular lymphocyte leukemia. Here immunoSEQ multiplex PCR was the method, and the copy in TCRdb shows in-frame clones only, minus some. In the table there are about 48,000 clones, around 70% of which are singletons. Sequencing was performed on CD4+ T cells from blood buffy coats. Receptors were obtained from a human donor in good health.

In the case of this clone: The same CDR3 also results from other DNA sequences found in this sample. The chain joins TRBV28 to TRBJ2-5, with D possibly matching TRBD1 (6 bases). CDR1 and CDR2 from the germline V gene are MDHEN and SYDVKM. V lost 2 bases and J 0 bases, leaving 13 bases between the germline ends. CDR3 length: 16 amino acids. The CDR3 loop reads CASSLLGTGYQETQYF. CDR3 nucleotides: TGTGCCAGCAGTTTACTAGGAACAGGGTACCAAGAGACCCAGTACTTC.

The gene calls are TRBV4-2 and TRBJ2-3, with 8 bases lining up with TRBD2. The CDR3 extends over 16 amino acids. The V gene end was trimmed by 4 bases and the J gene end by 5 bases; junction bases not matched to a gene: 11. Germline V lookup: CDR1 LGHNA, CDR2 YNFKEQ. CDR3 nucleotides: TGTGCCAGCAGCCCGCATGCGGGACTAGGAATAGATACGCAGTATTTT. This encodes CASSPHAGLGIDTQYF.

V and J are TRBV5-1 and TRBJ2-4, with a possible D match to TRBD2 (6 bases). This CDR3 comprises 18 residues. Trimming left V 0 bases short and J 3 bases short, with 19 bases between. Germline CDR1 reads SGHRS; CDR2 reads YFSETQ. CDR3 coding DNA: TGCGCCAGCAGCTTGGGTATATTAGGAGGGGATAGCAAAAACATTCAGTACTTC. This translates into CASSLGILGGDSKNIQYF.

V and J are TRBV1 and TRBJ2-5; TRBD2, the table's D call, was not compared with the DNA. TRBV1 is termed a pseudogene. The CDR3 covers 19 residues. The CDR3 spells CTSSQDQTSGGAMGETQYF. The CDR3 DNA reads TGCACCAGCAGCCAAGATCAGACTAGCGGGGGGGCCATGGGCGAGACCCAGTACTTC.

This chain connects TRBV19 to TRBJ2-5; 8 positions match TRBD2. This CDR3 contains 13 residues. Trimming took 1 base from V and 7 from J; bases not matched to a gene: 2. Germline CDR1 reads LNHDA; CDR2 reads SQIVND (reference sequence). CDR3 DNA: TGTGCCAGTAGTATAGGTCGGGAGGGGACCCAGTACTTC. Translating gives CASSIGREGTQYF.

This chain links TRBV5-1 with TRBJ2-5, with D tentatively TRBD2 (6 bases). The CDR3 spans 16 residues. Trimming removed 4 bases at V and 5 bases at J, with 21 bases between. CDR1 SGHRS and CDR2 YFSETQ come from the germline V gene. The CDR3 loop is CASSPGSGTRVETQYF. The CDR3 DNA sequence: TGCGCCAGCAGCCCGGGATCCGGGACTCGGGTGGAGACCCAGTACTTC.

The chain uses TRBV6-1 and TRBJ2-3; 10 bases are shared with TRBD1. The ends lost 2 bases at V and 3 bases at J; junction bases unmatched: 11. There are 18 residues in the CDR3. CDR1 and CDR2 from the germline V gene are MNHNS and SASEGT. The CDR3 loop is CASSEMSIGTGVTDTQYF. In DNA, the CDR3 is TGTGCCAGCAGTGAAATGTCGATTGGGACAGGGGTTACAGATACGCAGTATTTT.

The rearrangement uses TRBV19 and TRBJ1-1; possibly TRBD1 for D (6 bases). Germline CDR1 and CDR2: LNHDA and SQIVND (reference sequence). The V end lost 3 bases, the J end lost 3 bases, and 17 bases lay between the germline ends. The CDR3 sequence is 16 residues long. The CDR3 protein is CASSMGGARAHTEAFF. The CDR3 DNA reads TGTGCCAGTAGTATGGGGGGGGCCAGGGCACACACTGAAGCTTTCTTT.

This clone was seen a handful of times. J is TRBJ1-4 and V is TRBV18; no reliable D call. The CDR3 is 14 amino acids. Trimming cost V 3 bases and J 3 bases, with 8 bases left between them. CDR1 is KGHSH, CDR2 LQKENI, per germline. The CDR3 is CASSPIPANEKLFF. Written as DNA, the CDR3 is TGTGCCAGCTCACCGATTCCTGCTAATGAAAAACTGTTTTTT.

The rearrangement links TRBV11-3 to TRBJ2-1, with D perhaps matching TRBD2 (5 bases). V was shortened by 1 base and J by 6 bases, with 10 bases between the two germline ends. The CDR3 is 14 residues long. CDR1 and CDR2 (germline): SGHNT, YENEEA. CDR3 in amino acids: CASSLVRTSNEQFF. CDR3 nucleotides: TGTGCCAGCAGCTTAGTCCGCACTAGCAATGAGCAGTTCTTC.

DNA for the CDR3: TGTGCCAGCACGGGACAGGGAACAGATACGCAGTATTTT. This codes for CASTGQGTDTQYF. The chain couples TRBV2 to TRBJ2-3; 9 nucleotides line up with TRBD1. CDR3 length: 13 amino acids. The V and J ends lost 7 bases and 3 bases, in that order; junction bases with no gene match: 2. Germline-derived CDR1 and CDR2 are SNHLY and FYNNEI. The complete variable domain, with remaining parts taken from reference TRBV2 and TRBJ2-3, reads EPEVTQTPSHQVTQMGQEVILRCVPISNHLYFYWYRQILGQKVEFLVSFYNNEISEKSEIFDDQFSVERPDGSNFTLKIRSTKLEDSAMYFCASTGQGTDTQYFGPGTRLTVL.

This clone came up a few times. This sequence joins TRBV5-5 and TRBJ1-5; 8 bases fit TRBD1. With 0 bases clipped from V and 3 bases from J, the junction kept 2 bases outside the gene matches. This CDR3 comprises 15 residues. The V gene's germline CDR1 is SGHKS and CDR2 YYEKEE (reference sequence). CDR3 loop: CASSLETGANQPQHF. Here the CDR3 DNA reads TGTGCCAGCAGCTTGGAGACAGGGGCCAATCAGCCCCAGCATTTT.

The V call is TRBV11-2, the J call TRBJ1-3; no firm D call. Germline loops: CDR1 SGHAT, CDR2 FQNNGV. V was shortened by 1 base and J by 4 bases, with 5 bases between the two germline ends. The CDR3 contains 13 residues. For the CDR3, the DNA is TGTGCCAGCAGCTTAGCGCCAGGAAACACCATATATTTT. As protein: CASSLAPGNTIYF.

The V call is TRBV10-3, the J call TRBJ2-5; D not resolved. CDR3 size: 15 residues. V was trimmed by 3 bases and J by 1 base, leaving 12 bases between them. The germline V gene encodes CDR1 ENHRY and CDR2 SYGVKD. The CDR3 here is CAISDSSTAQETQYF. The CDR3 DNA sequence: TGTGCCATCAGTGACAGCAGTACAGCCCAAGAGACCCAGTACTTC.

This clone was counted a few times. The chain is built from TRBV5-1 and TRBJ1-1; 7 nucleotides line up with TRBD1. The CDR3 spans 16 residues. Unmatched junction bases numbered 9, after V lost 4 bases and J lost 0 bases. Germline values: CDR1 SGHRS, CDR2 YFSETQ. CDR3 in DNA: TGCGCCAGCAGCCACCGACAGGGTATATTGAACACTGAAGCTTTCTTT. This translates into CASSHRQGILNTEAFF.

The J gene is TRBJ2-7, the V gene TRBV7-9; perhaps TRBD1 as D (6 bases). Per germline, CDR1 SEHNR and CDR2 FQNEAQ (reference sequence). V was shortened by 5 bases and J by 3 bases, with 17 bases between the two germline ends. The CDR3 extends over 15 amino acids. CDR3 in DNA: TGTGCCAGCAGCCCAGTGGTAGGGGGAATCTACGAGCAGTACTTC. Its translation is CASSPVVGGIYEQYF.

The chain is built from TRBV30 and TRBJ2-3; weak D call: TRBD1 (5 bases). Germline CDR1 is GTSNPN and CDR2 is SVGIG (reference sequence). V shed 0 bases and J shed 5 bases, with 9 bases lying between them. The CDR3 runs 13 residues. CDR3 DNA: TGTGCCTGGAGTGTACAGGAGCGAGATACGCAGTATTTT. Translated, it gives CAWSVQERDTQYF.

This clone was seen a few times. The chain uses TRBV6-5 and TRBJ1-1; the D is unclear. V was cut by 6 bases and J by 7 bases, with 9 bases left in between. The CDR3 is 11 amino acids. The germline V gene has CDR1 MNHEY and CDR2 SVGAGI. The CDR3 loop reads CASSDGHEAFF. CDR3 coding DNA: TGTGCCAGCAGCGACGGGCATGAAGCTTTCTTT.

The chain carries TRBV25-1 and TRBJ2-7; 14 bases map to TRBD2. V gave up 7 bases and J gave up 4 bases; unmatched junction bases: 3. Germline loops: CDR1 MGHDK, CDR2 SYGVNS. The CDR3 length is 14 residues. Here the CDR3 reads CASTGTSGGYEQYF. In nucleotides, the CDR3 is TGTGCCAGCACCGGGACTAGCGGGGGTTACGAGCAGTACTTC.

V gene TRBV5-1 combines with J gene TRBJ2-3; no firm D call. Germline lookup yields CDR1 SGHRS and CDR2 YFSETQ. Trimming cost V 4 bases and J 2 bases, with 11 bases left between them. This CDR3 contains 14 residues. The DNA of the CDR3 is TGCGCCAGCAGCCACGCCACCCCCACAGATACGCAGTATTTT. This sequence encodes CASSHATPTDTQYF.

The chain employs TRBV18 and TRBJ2-7; 8 nucleotides align to TRBD1. J gave up 6 bases and V 2 bases, and 3 bases lay outside the gene matches. The CDR3 extends over 13 amino acids. Germline CDR1 KGHSH, CDR2 LQKENI. The CDR3 sequence is CASSPTTGGEQYF. The CDR3 nucleotides read TGTGCCAGCTCACCAACAACAGGGGGCGAGCAGTACTTC.

The rearrangement uses TRBV7-8 and TRBJ1-1, with D uncertain. The CDR3 extends over 13 amino acids. Germline loops: CDR1 SGHVS, CDR2 FQNEAQ. V lost 1 base and J lost 8, with 11 bases in between. The DNA for the CDR3 is TGTGCCAGCAGCTTAGACAACCCTCCCGAAGCTTTCTTT. This sequence encodes CASSLDNPPEAFF.

The genes are TRBV6-1 and TRBJ2-3, with D hard to call. This CDR3 is 15 amino acids long. Germline CDR1 is MNHNS and CDR2 is SASEGT. V lost 10 bases and J lost 0, with 17 bases in between. CDR3 sequence (DNA): TGTGCCACCCACTACGACCAGTCTAGCACAGATACGCAGTATTTT. This translates into CATHYDQSSTDTQYF.

The genes are TRBV12-5 and TRBJ2-1; D is unclear. The CDR3 is made up of 12 amino acids. Germline CDR1 reads LGHNT; CDR2 reads FRNRAP. V was clipped by 0 bases and J by 7 bases, with 4 bases between them. The DNA of the CDR3 is TGTGCTAGTGGTTTGGTCTGGAATGAGCAGTTCTTC. Translated, it gives CASGLVWNEQFF.

The chain uses TRBV28 and TRBJ2-7; TRBD1 matches at 9 bases. Germline CDR1 MDHEN, CDR2 SYDVKM. The CDR3 has 14 residues. After removal of 4 bases from V and 6 bases from J, the junction contained 7 bases not matched to a gene. The CDR3 loop reads CASSSGQGIIEQYF. In DNA, the CDR3 is TGTGCCAGCAGTTCGGGACAGGGAATAATCGAGCAGTACTTC.

This chain connects TRBV10-3 to TRBJ2-7, with 9 bases identical to TRBD1. Germline V CDR1 and CDR2: ENHRY, SYGVKD. V shed 7 bases and J 3 bases; nucleotides not matched to a gene: 4. The CDR3 covers 13 residues. The CDR3 loop reads CAINKGQGYEQYF. CDR3 bases: TGTGCCATCAATAAGGGACAGGGCTACGAGCAGTACTTC.

This sequence joins TRBV28 and TRBJ2-3; 11 bases are a match to TRBD2. Trimming cost V 8 bases and J 3 bases; bases outside gene matches: 7. CDR3 length: 15 amino acids. Germline CDR1 MDHEN, CDR2 SYDVKM. This CDR3 is CASGGTSGVTDTQYF. As DNA, the CDR3 is TGTGCCAGCGGAGGGACTAGCGGCGTAACAGATACGCAGTATTTT.

J is TRBJ2-5 and V is TRBV29-1; D possibly corresponds to TRBD1 (8 bases). Germline CDR1 SQVTM, CDR2 ANQGSEA. The CDR3 is 13 amino acids. V was cut by 4 bases and J by 5 bases, with 14 bases left in between. CDR3 protein: CSVGHRGGETQYF. The CDR3 coding sequence is TGCAGCGTTGGACACAGGGGGGGGGAGACCCAGTACTTC.

In this sample, this clone turned up once. The chain links TRBV18 to TRBJ2-5, with unresolved D. This CDR3 region has 15 residues. Germline loops: CDR1 KGHSH, CDR2 LQKENI. V was trimmed by 5 bases and J by 1 base, leaving 14 bases between them. CDR3 nucleotides: TGTGCCAGCTCATACCTCCCCGCGCTCCAAGAGACCCAGTACTTC. Translating gives CASSYLPALQETQYF.

This chain connects TRBV5-1 to TRBJ1-2, with D tentatively TRBD1 (5 bases). The V gene's germline CDR1 is SGHRS and CDR2 YFSETQ. CDR3 length equals 13 residues. Trimming cost V 5 bases and J 2 bases, with 10 bases left between them. The CDR3 DNA reads TGCGCCAGCAGGGGGGACCTGAACTATGGCTACACCTTC. Amino acid sequence: CASRGDLNYGYTF.